This T cell receptor (beta chain) was identified during a study of CD8 T cells in ankylosing spondylitis. Study-level results: In ankylosing spondylitis patients, matched synovial fluid reportedly showed significant enrichment of disease-linked clones.

With molecular barcodes, quantitative 5'-RACE was used to make the TCR beta libraries. TCRdb re-called the 5' RACE reads through MiXCR, storing one row per CDR3 protein. The sample carries about 240,000 distinct CDR3 sequences, about 11% recorded once. In this sample, this clonotype turned up a few times. What it recognizes is unknown. Between the trimmed V and J ends, which lost 0 bases and 6 bases, there was a span of 9 bases. Looked up from germline, CDR1 is SGHDT and CDR2 is YYEEEE. The CDR3 length is 14 residues. The sequence was obtained from a male donor with ankylosing spondylitis or in good health (not recorded which). The chain combines TRBV5-6 with TRBJ2-2, with no clear D. The sequencing sample was made of blood, either unsorted or a sorted T cell fraction (not recorded which). CDR3 sequence: CASSLGHLSGELFF. Here the CDR3 DNA reads TGTGCCAGCAGCTTGGGACACCTTTCCGGGGAGCTGTTTTTT.